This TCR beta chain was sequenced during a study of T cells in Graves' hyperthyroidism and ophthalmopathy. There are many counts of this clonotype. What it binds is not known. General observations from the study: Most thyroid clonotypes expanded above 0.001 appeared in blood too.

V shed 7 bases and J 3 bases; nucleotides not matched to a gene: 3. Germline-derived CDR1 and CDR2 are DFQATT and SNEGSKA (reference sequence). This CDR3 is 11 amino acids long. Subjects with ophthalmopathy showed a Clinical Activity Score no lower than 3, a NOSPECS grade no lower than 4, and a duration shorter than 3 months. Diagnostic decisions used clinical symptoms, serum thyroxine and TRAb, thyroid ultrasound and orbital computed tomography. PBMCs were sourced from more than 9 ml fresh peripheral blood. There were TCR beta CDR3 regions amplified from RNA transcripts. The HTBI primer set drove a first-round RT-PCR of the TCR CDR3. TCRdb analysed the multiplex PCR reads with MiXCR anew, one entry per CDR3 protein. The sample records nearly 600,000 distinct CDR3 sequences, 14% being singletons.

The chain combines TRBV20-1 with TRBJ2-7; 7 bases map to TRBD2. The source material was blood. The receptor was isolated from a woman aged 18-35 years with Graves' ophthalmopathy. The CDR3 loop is CSGEGRYEQYF. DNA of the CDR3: TGCAGTGGGGAGGGGCGCTACGAGCAGTACTTC.